This T cell receptor (beta chain) was observed in a study of blood T cells in healthy people across ages. Using a J-beta primer mix together with a sample-barcoded 5' primer, a second PCR was run for about 6 to 11 cycles. Per-sample output comprised a minimum of 2.5 million paired-end reads containing CDR3. From the 5' RACE reads, TCRdb called clonotypes with MiXCR, one entry per CDR3 protein. Here the sample spans 700,000 to 900,000 distinct CDR3 sequences, more than 25% being singletons. This clonotype appeared a few times. An end of the junction differs from the germline gene, which may be a read error. The CDR3 has 12 amino acids. This same sample was also taken into another study, of T cells of mothers and their children.

The genes are TRBV12-3 or TRBV12-4 and TRBJ1-2; unclear D gene. The source of this sequence is a boy aged 5-17 years in good health. Source material: blood. CDR3 in amino acids: CTSSTANYGYTF. DNA of the CDR3: TGTACCAGCAGCACAGCAAACTATGGCTACACCTTC.